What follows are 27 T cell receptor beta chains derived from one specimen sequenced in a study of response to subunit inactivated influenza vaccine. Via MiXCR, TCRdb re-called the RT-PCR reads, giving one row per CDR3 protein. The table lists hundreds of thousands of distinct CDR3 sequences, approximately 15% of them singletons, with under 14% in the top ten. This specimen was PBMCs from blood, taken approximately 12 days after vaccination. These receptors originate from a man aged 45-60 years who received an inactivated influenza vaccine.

The CDR3 region has the DNA TGCGCCAGCAGCCAAGATCCGGACTATGGGGCCTACAATGAGCAGTTCTTC. Protein: CASSQDPDYGAYNEQFF. The chain is built from TRBV4-3 and TRBJ2-1; a possible D gene is TRBD2 (6 bases). The CDR3 totals 17 residues. Trimming shortened V by 0 bases and J by 2 bases, and 14 bases separated the two germline ends. Germline V gives CDR1 LGHNA, CDR2 YSLEER.

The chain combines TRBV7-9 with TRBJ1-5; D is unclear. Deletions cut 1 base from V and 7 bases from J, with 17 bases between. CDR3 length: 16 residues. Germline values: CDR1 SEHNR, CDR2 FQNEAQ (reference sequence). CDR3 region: CASSLGDTASGQPQHF. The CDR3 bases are TGTGCCAGCAGCTTAGGGGATACAGCCTCGGGACAGCCCCAGCATTTT.

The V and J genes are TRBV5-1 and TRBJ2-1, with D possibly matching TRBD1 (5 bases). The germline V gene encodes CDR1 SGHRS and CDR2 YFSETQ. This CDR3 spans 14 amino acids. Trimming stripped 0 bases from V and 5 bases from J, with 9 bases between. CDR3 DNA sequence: TGCGCCAGCAGCTTGGGACAGATGGACAATGAGCAGTTCTTC. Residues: CASSLGQMDNEQFF. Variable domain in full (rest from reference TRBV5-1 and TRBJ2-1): KAGVTQTPRYLIKTRGQQVTLSCSPISGHRSVSWYQQTPGQGLQFLFEYFSETQRNKGNFPGRFSGRQFSNSRSEMNVSTLELGDSALYLCASSLGQMDNEQFFGPGTRLTVL.

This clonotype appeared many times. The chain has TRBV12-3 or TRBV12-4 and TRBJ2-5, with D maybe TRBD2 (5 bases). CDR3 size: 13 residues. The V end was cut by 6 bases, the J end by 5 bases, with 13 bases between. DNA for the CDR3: TGTGCCAGCAGCAGGAACTCGGGGGAGACCCAGTACTTC. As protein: CASSRNSGETQYF.

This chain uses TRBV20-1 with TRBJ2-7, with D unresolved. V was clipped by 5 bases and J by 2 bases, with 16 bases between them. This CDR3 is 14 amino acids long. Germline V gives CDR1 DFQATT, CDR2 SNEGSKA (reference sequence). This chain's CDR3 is CSARKQADPYEQYF. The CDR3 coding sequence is TGCAGTGCTCGAAAGCAGGCGGACCCCTACGAGCAGTACTTC.

The CDR3 DNA is TGTGCCACCAGTGCACAGGGCGGGAACTATGGCTACACCTTC. It is translated as CATSAQGGNYGYTF. The gene calls are TRBV24-1 and TRBJ1-2; D perhaps matches TRBD1 (6 bases). The V and J ends lost 5 bases and 2 bases respectively, with 11 bases between them. Germline V CDR1 and CDR2: KGHDR, SFDVKD. The CDR3 runs to 14 residues.

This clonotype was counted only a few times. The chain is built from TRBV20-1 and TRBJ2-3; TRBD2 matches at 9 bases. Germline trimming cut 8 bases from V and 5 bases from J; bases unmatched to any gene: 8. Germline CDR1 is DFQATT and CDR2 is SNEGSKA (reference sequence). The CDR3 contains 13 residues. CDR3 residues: CSLAGHLRDTQYF. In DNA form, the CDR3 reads TGCAGTCTAGCGGGGCACCTGAGAGATACGCAGTATTTT.

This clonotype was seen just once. The DNA of the CDR3 is TGTGCCTGGAGCCGGACAGGGGGCGCCTACGAGCAGTACTTC. As protein: CAWSRTGGAYEQYF. The V gene is TRBV30, the J gene TRBJ2-7; 11 nucleotides line up with TRBD1. This CDR3 is built from 14 residues. Germline V gene lookup returns CDR1 GTSNPN and CDR2 SVGIG (reference sequence). Trimming took 3 bases from V and 2 from J; bases not matched to a gene: 3.

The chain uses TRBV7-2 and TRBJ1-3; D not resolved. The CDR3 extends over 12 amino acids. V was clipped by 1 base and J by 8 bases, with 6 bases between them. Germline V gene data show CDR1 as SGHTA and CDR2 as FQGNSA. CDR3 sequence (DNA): TGTGCCAGCAGCTTAGGACGGGACACCATATATTTT. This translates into CASSLGRDTIYF.

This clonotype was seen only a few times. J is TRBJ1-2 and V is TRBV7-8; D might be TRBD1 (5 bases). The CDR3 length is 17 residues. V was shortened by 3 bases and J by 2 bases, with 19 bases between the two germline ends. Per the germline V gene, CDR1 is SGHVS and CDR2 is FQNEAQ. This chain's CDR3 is CASSFPGLTTLNYGYTF. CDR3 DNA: TGTGCCAGCAGCTTCCCGGGACTTACTACCCTGAACTATGGCTACACCTTC.

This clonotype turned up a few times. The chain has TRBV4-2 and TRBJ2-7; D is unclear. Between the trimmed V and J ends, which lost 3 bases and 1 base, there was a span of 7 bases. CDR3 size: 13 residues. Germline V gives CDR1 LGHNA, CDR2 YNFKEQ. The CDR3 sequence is CASSHSVSYEQYF. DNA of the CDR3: TGTGCCAGCAGCCATTCCGTTTCCTACGAGCAGTACTTC.

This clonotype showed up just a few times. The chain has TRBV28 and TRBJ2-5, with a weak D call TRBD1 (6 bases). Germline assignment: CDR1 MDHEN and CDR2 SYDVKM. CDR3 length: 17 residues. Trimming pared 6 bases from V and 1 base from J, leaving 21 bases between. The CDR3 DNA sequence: TGTGCCAGCAGCCCCCTGGGGCACAGGGCCTTCCAAGAGACCCAGTACTTC. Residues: CASSPLGHRAFQETQYF.

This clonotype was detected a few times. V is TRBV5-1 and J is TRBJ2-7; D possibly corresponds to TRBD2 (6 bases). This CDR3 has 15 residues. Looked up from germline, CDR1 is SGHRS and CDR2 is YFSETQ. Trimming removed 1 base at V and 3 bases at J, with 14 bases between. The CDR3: CASSLLPEGFYEQYF. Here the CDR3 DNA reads TGCGCCAGCAGCTTGCTCCCGGAGGGTTTCTACGAGCAGTACTTC. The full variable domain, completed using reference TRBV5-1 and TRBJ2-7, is KAGVTQTPRYLIKTRGQQVTLSCSPISGHRSVSWYQQTPGQGLQFLFEYFSETQRNKGNFPGRFSGRQFSNSRSEMNVSTLELGDSALYLCASSLLPEGFYEQYFGPGTRLTVT.

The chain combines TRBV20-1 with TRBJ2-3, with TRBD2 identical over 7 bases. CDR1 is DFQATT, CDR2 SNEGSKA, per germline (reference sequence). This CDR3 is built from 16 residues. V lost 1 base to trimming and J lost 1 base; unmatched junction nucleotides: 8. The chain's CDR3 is CSARARDYLGTDTQYF. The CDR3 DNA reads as TGCAGTGCTAGAGCTAGGGACTACTTAGGCACAGATACGCAGTATTTT.

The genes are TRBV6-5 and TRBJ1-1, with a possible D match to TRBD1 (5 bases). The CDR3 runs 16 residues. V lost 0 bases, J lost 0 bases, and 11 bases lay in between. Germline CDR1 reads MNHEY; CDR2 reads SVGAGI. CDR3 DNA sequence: TGTGCCAGCAGTTACTCCACCGCAGGGATGAACACTGAAGCTTTCTTT. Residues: CASSYSTAGMNTEAFF.

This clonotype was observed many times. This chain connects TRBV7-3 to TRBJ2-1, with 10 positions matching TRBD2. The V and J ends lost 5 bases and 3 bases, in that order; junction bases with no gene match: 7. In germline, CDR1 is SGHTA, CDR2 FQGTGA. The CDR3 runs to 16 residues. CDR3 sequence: CASSPAAGGFYNEQFF. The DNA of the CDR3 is TGTGCCAGCAGCCCAGCAGCGGGAGGGTTCTACAATGAGCAGTTCTTC.

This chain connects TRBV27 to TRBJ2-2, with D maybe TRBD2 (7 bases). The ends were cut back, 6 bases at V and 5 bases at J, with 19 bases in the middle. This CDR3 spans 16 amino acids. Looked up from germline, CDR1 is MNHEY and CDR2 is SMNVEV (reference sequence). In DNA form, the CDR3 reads TGTGCCAGCAGAACCTCGGGGGGCGCAAGGACCGGGGAGCTGTTTTTT. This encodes CASRTSGGARTGELFF.

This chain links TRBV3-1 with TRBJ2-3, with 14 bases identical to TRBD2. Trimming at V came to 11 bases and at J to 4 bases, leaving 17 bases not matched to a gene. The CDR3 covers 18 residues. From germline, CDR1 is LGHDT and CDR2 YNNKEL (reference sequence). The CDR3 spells CAFCAGTSGRGEPDTQYF. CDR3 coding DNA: TGTGCCTTCTGCGCCGGGACTAGCGGGAGAGGGGAGCCAGATACGCAGTATTTT.

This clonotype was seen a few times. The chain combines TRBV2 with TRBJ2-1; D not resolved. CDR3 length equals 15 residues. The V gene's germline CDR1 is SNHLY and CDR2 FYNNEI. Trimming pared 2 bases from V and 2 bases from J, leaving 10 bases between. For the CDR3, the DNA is TGTGCCAGCAGTGAAAATACTGTAACCTACAATGAGCAGTTCTTC. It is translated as CASSENTVTYNEQFF. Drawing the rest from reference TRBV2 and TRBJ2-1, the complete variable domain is EPEVTQTPSHQVTQMGQEVILRCVPISNHLYFYWYRQILGQKVEFLVSFYNNEISEKSEIFDDQFSVERPDGSNFTLKIRSTKLEDSAMYFCASSENTVTYNEQFFGPGTRLTVL.

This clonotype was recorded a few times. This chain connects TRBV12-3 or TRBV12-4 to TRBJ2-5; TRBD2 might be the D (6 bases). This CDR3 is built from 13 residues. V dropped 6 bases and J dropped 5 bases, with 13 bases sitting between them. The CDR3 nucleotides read TGTGCCAGCAGACCGGGACTCGGGGAGACCCAGTACTTC. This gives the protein CASRPGLGETQYF.

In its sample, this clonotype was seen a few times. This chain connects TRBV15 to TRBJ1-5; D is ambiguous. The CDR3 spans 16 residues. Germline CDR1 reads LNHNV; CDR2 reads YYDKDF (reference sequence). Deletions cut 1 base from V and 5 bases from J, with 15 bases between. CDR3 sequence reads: CATSRGSNLRDQPQHF. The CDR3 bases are TGTGCCACCAGCAGAGGTAGTAACTTAAGGGATCAGCCCCAGCATTTT.

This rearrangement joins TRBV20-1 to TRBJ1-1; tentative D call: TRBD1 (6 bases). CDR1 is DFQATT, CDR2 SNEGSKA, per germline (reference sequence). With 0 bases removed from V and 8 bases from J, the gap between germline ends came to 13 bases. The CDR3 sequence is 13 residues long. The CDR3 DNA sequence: TGCAGTGCTAGAGATGTCCATGGGACAGAAGCTTTCTTT. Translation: CSARDVHGTEAFF.

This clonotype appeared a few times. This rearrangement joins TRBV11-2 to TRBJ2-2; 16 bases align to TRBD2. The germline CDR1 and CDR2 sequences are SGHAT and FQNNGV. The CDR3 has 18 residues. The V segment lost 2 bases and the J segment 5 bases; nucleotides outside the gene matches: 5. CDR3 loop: CASSLRGLAGGPTGELFF. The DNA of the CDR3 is TGTGCCAGCAGCTTAAGGGGACTAGCGGGAGGGCCAACCGGGGAGCTGTTTTTT.

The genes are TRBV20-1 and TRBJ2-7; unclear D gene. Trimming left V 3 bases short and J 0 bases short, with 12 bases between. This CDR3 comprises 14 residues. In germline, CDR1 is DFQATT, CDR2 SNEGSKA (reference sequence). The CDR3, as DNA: TGCAGTGCTAGTTCCGTCGAGGCCTCCTACGAGCAGTACTTC. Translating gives CSASSVEASYEQYF.

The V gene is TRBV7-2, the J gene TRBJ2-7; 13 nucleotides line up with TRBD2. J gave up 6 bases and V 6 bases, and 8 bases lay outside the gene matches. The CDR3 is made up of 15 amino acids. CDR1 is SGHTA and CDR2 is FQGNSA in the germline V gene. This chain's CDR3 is CASRRGLAGAGEQYF. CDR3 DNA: TGTGCCAGCAGGAGAGGACTAGCGGGAGCCGGCGAGCAGTACTTC.

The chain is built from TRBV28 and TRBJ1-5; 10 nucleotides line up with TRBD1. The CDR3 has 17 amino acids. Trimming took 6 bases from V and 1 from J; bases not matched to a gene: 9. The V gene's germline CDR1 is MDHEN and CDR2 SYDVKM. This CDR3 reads CASRSSGTGDSNQPQHF. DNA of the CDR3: TGTGCCAGCAGATCTTCCGGGACAGGGGACAGCAATCAGCCCCAGCATTTT.

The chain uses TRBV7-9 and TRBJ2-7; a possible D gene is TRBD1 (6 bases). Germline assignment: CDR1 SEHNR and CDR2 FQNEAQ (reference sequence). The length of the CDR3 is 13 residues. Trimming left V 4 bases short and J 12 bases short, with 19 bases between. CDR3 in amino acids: CASSSFTGQLVYF. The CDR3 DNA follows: TGTGCCAGCAGCTCGTTTACCGGACAGCTGGTGTACTTC.